The 31 T cell receptor beta chains below all came from one sample that was sequenced in a study of T cell clonotyping in hematopoietic cell transplantation. This table comes from immunoSEQ multiplex PCR, and its TCRdb copy is limited to in-frame clones, with some not included. The sample lists about 15,000 clones, roughly 70% seen once, with around 9.9% in the top ten. Sequencing was done on a sample of peripheral blood mononuclear cells. The receptors here all came from a woman between 55 and 75 years old in good health. Some clones in this sample may be carry-over from other donors' samples.

The chain is built from TRBV9 and TRBJ1-4; D gene ambiguous. V dropped 4 bases and J dropped 4 bases, with 14 bases sitting between them. The CDR3 spans 15 residues. Per germline, CDR1 SGDLS and CDR2 YYNGEE. The CDR3 spells CASSRRAVDNEKLFF. The CDR3 DNA reads as TGTGCCAGCAGCCGCCGGGCCGTGGATAATGAAAAACTGTTTTTT.

The V gene is TRBV2, the J gene TRBJ2-7, with 9 bases matching TRBD2. CDR3 length: 16 residues. Germline assignment: CDR1 SNHLY and CDR2 FYNNEI. V dropped 7 bases and J dropped 2; count of bases not matched to a gene: 12. The DNA for the CDR3 is TGTGCCAGCAAACCCGATTGGGTAGCGGGGGCCTACGAGCAGTACTTC. This translates into CASKPDWVAGAYEQYF.

The chain links TRBV28 to TRBJ1-5; D is perhaps TRBD1 (5 bases). The V end lost 3 bases, the J end lost 7 bases, and 10 bases lay between the germline ends. The CDR3 length is 13 residues. Germline-derived CDR1 and CDR2 are MDHEN and SYDVKM. The CDR3 nucleotides read TGTGCCAGCAGTTTTAGTCAGGGACAGCCCCAGCATTTT. It is translated as CASSFSQGQPQHF.

The rearrangement links TRBV18 to TRBJ2-3, with D perhaps matching TRBD1 or TRBD2 (5 bases each). V shed 5 bases and J shed 4 bases, with 13 bases lying between them. CDR1 is KGHSH and CDR2 is LQKENI in the germline V gene. There are 14 residues in the CDR3. CDR3 DNA sequence: TGTGCCAGCTCATTTAAGGGGACCTCAGATACGCAGTATTTT. This sequence encodes CASSFKGTSDTQYF.

This chain uses TRBV19 with TRBJ2-6; 7 bases map to TRBD1. Trimming cost V 7 bases and J 2 bases; bases outside gene matches: 5. The germline gives CDR1 LNHDA, CDR2 SQIVND (reference sequence). This CDR3 comprises 15 residues. The CDR3 reads CASMTGSAGANVLTF. The CDR3 coding sequence is TGTGCCAGTATGACAGGGAGTGCTGGGGCCAACGTCCTGACTTTC.

The chain joins TRBV6-5 to TRBJ1-2; 7 bases align to TRBD1. The V segment lost 3 bases and the J segment 7 bases; nucleotides outside the gene matches: 5. This CDR3 region has 13 residues. From germline, CDR1 is MNHEY and CDR2 SVGAGI. The CDR3 is CASSYRGHGGYTF. The CDR3 DNA reads TGTGCCAGCAGTTATAGGGGGCATGGTGGCTACACCTTC.

The chain recombines TRBV6-5 with TRBJ2-7; the match to TRBD2 covers 8 bases. Trimming took 8 bases from V and 5 from J; bases not matched to a gene: 8. Germline CDR1 is MNHEY and CDR2 is SVGAGI. The CDR3 totals 13 residues. The CDR3: CASARGGSHEQYF. The CDR3 DNA follows: TGTGCCAGCGCCCGCGGGGGGTCCCACGAGCAGTACTTC.

This clone was counted a few times. J is TRBJ1-2 and V is TRBV6-5; D uncertain. V lost 8 bases and J lost 4, with 17 bases in between. Germline V lookup: CDR1 MNHEY, CDR2 SVGAGI. There are 14 residues in the CDR3. The CDR3: CASALGRSAYGYTF. The CDR3 bases are TGTGCCAGCGCGTTGGGGAGGTCCGCCTATGGCTACACCTTC.

This sequence joins TRBV5-1 and TRBJ2-5; a possible D gene is TRBD1 (6 bases). Trimming took off 2 bases at V and 5 bases at J, with 10 bases between the two ends. The length of the CDR3 is 13 residues. Germline V gene data show CDR1 as SGHRS and CDR2 as YFSETQ. This CDR3 reads CASSLQGPETQYF. The DNA for the CDR3 is TGCGCCAGCAGCTTACAGGGCCCGGAGACCCAGTACTTC.

This clone has only one observation. V and J are TRBV25-1 and TRBJ2-3; perhaps TRBD2 as D (6 bases). The CDR3 sequence is 18 residues long. V shed 3 bases and J shed 0 bases, with 19 bases lying between them. Germline V gene sequence: CDR1 MGHDK, CDR2 SYGVNS. CDR3 residues: CASSENRGSGRSTDTQYF. The CDR3 region has the DNA TGTGCCAGCAGTGAGAACCGGGGCTCGGGGAGGAGCACAGATACGCAGTATTTT.

This clone was detected only once. The chain employs TRBV30 and TRBJ1-3, with D perhaps matching TRBD1 (5 bases). V shed 5 bases and J shed 0 bases, with 8 bases lying between them. The germline V gene has CDR1 GTSNPN and CDR2 SVGIG (reference sequence). The CDR3 spans 13 residues. Here the CDR3 reads CAWGHSSGNTIYF. CDR3 in DNA: TGTGCCTGGGGACACAGCTCTGGAAACACCATATATTTT.

This clone was counted only a few times. V usage is TRBV10-3 and J usage is TRBJ1-2; no definite D call. Trimming took off 3 bases at V and 5 bases at J, with 10 bases between the two ends. Germline V gives CDR1 ENHRY, CDR2 SYGVKD. This CDR3 spans 13 amino acids. CDR3 sequence reads: CAISDTYGYGYTF. The CDR3 DNA sequence: TGTGCCATCAGTGATACGTATGGTTATGGCTACACCTTC.

This clone has a handful of counts. V is TRBV5-1 and J is TRBJ2-3; D uncertain. This CDR3 has 13 residues. Germline CDR1 is SGHRS and CDR2 is YFSETQ. The V and J ends lost 4 bases and 2 bases respectively, with 8 bases between them. The CDR3 DNA is TGCGCCAGCAGCACAGAAGTCACAGATACGCAGTATTTT. Translation gives CASSTEVTDTQYF.

This rearrangement joins TRBV27 to TRBJ1-5; unclear D gene. The CDR3 is 13 amino acids. Trimming took off 10 bases at V and 4 bases at J, with 14 bases between the two ends. Germline V gene lookup returns CDR1 MNHEY and CDR2 SMNVEV (reference sequence). CDR3 in amino acids: CATARYLNQPQHF. As DNA, the CDR3 is TGTGCCACCGCCCGATACCTTAATCAGCCCCAGCATTTT.

The chain has TRBV5-5 and TRBJ1-1; D remains unclear. Trimming removed 2 bases from V and 4 bases from J, with 9 bases in between. The CDR3 has 13 amino acids. Germline CDR1 reads SGHKS; CDR2 reads YYEKEE (reference sequence). The CDR3 here is CASSFLGSTEAFF. The CDR3 DNA follows: TGTGCCAGCAGCTTTTTGGGGTCCACTGAAGCTTTCTTT.

The J gene is TRBJ1-2, the V gene TRBV30, with D unclear. Germline V gives CDR1 GTSNPN, CDR2 SVGIG (reference sequence). CDR3 length equals 14 residues. V was trimmed by 3 bases and J by 0 bases, leaving 11 bases between them. The DNA of the CDR3 is TGTGCCTGGAGCCCCCTGGGAGCTAACTATGGCTACACCTTC. Its protein product is CAWSPLGANYGYTF.

In its sample, this clone was seen once. The chain employs TRBV28 and TRBJ2-7; possible D gene TRBD2, 6 bases. V lost 6 bases and J lost 0, with 9 bases in between. The CDR3 length is 13 residues. Germline CDR1 MDHEN, CDR2 SYDVKM. The CDR3 DNA reads TGTGCCAGCAGGGCGGGGTTCTCCTACGAGCAGTACTTC. Translating it yields CASRAGFSYEQYF.

As DNA, the CDR3 is TGTGCCAGCAGCTTAGGCCAGACCTTTAACTATGGCTACACCTTC. Translated: CASSLGQTFNYGYTF. V and J are TRBV11-2 and TRBJ1-2; D gene ambiguous. Germline CDR1 SGHAT, CDR2 FQNNGV. Between the trimmed V and J ends, which lost 1 base and 1 base, there was a span of 10 bases. The CDR3 sequence is 15 residues long.

The chain links TRBV9 to TRBJ2-2; D remains ambiguous. The CDR3 consists of 12 residues. V lost 0 bases, J lost 6 bases, and 3 bases lay in between. Germline V gene sequence: CDR1 SGDLS, CDR2 YYNGEE. The CDR3 is CASSVGSGELFF. The CDR3 DNA follows: TGTGCCAGCAGCGTAGGGTCCGGGGAGCTGTTTTTT.

This clone was seen a handful of times. The gene calls are TRBV15 and TRBJ1-3; the D is unclear. The germline CDR1 and CDR2 sequences are LNHNV and YYDKDF (reference sequence). The CDR3 spans 16 residues. Trimming took 1 base from V and 4 from J, leaving 14 bases between them. Written as DNA, the CDR3 is TGTGCCACCAGCAGAGTAACAGAGGTGGTGGGAAACACCATATATTTT. Translation gives CATSRVTEVVGNTIYF.

This chain joins TRBV25-1 and TRBJ1-2, with D perhaps matching TRBD1 (5 bases). This CDR3 has 14 amino acids. Between the trimmed V and J ends, which lost 4 bases and 2 bases, there was a span of 11 bases. Germline CDR1 is MGHDK and CDR2 is SYGVNS. CDR3 nucleotides: TGTGCCAGCAGTGTGGAAGGGACGAACTATGGCTACACCTTC. Amino acids: CASSVEGTNYGYTF.

The rearrangement links TRBV2 to TRBJ2-3, with 7 bases that match TRBD2. The CDR3 runs to 15 residues. Unmatched junction bases numbered 10, after V lost 4 bases and J lost 6 bases. The V gene's germline CDR1 is SNHLY and CDR2 FYNNEI. The CDR3 sequence is CASSGRRGGTDTQYF. The DNA of the CDR3 is TGTGCCAGCAGTGGGAGACGGGGAGGGACCGATACGCAGTATTTT.

V and J are TRBV28 and TRBJ1-2; D might be TRBD1 (5 bases). Germline values: CDR1 MDHEN, CDR2 SYDVKM. The CDR3 has 15 amino acids. The germline V and J ends were trimmed by 1 base and 2 bases, with 11 bases remaining between them. The CDR3 protein is CASSLLRGWNYGYTF. The CDR3 DNA reads as TGTGCCAGCAGTTTATTAAGGGGATGGAACTATGGCTACACCTTC.

The genes are TRBV29-1 and TRBJ1-2, with D unclear. V was trimmed by 3 bases and J by 5 bases, leaving 10 bases between them. Per germline, CDR1 SQVTM and CDR2 ANQGSEA. The length of the CDR3 is 12 residues. CDR3 coding DNA: TGCAGCGTTGACCGGCGGCCTTATGGCTACACCTTC. As protein: CSVDRRPYGYTF.

V usage is TRBV27 and J usage is TRBJ1-4; tentatively, D is TRBD1 (6 bases). Between the trimmed V and J ends, which lost 5 bases and 7 bases, there was a span of 17 bases. The germline V gene encodes CDR1 MNHEY and CDR2 SMNVEV (reference sequence). The CDR3 is 15 amino acids. The CDR3 loop is CASSTAQGRGEKLFF. CDR3 DNA sequence: TGTGCCAGCAGTACCGCCCAGGGGAGGGGTGAAAAACTGTTTTTT.

This clone was recorded a few times. The chain has TRBV28 and TRBJ1-1, with TRBD1 as a possible D gene (5 bases). In germline, CDR1 is MDHEN, CDR2 SYDVKM. Trimming removed 4 bases from V and 3 bases from J, with 15 bases in between. This CDR3 is built from 15 residues. The CDR3: CASSSPQGGDTEAFF. CDR3 nucleotides: TGTGCCAGCAGTTCCCCGCAGGGAGGGGACACTGAAGCTTTCTTT.

The rearrangement uses TRBV30 and TRBJ1-2; D is perhaps TRBD1 (5 bases). Trimming pared 2 bases from V and 5 bases from J, leaving 9 bases between. CDR3 size: 12 residues. Per the germline V gene, CDR1 is GTSNPN and CDR2 is SVGIG (reference sequence). CDR3 in amino acids: CAWSPRDYGYTF. The CDR3 DNA reads as TGTGCCTGGAGTCCCAGGGATTATGGCTACACCTTC. The full variable domain, with the rest looked up from reference TRBV30 and TRBJ1-2, is SQTIHQWPATLVQPVGSPLSLECTVEGTSNPNLYWYRQAAGRGLQLLFYSVGIGQISSEVPQNLSASRPQDRQFILSSKKLLLSDSGFYLCAWSPRDYGYTFGSGTRLTVV.

V usage is TRBV5-1 and J usage is TRBJ1-1; unclear D gene. In germline, CDR1 is SGHRS, CDR2 YFSETQ. The CDR3 has 16 residues. Between the trimmed V and J ends, which lost 0 bases and 0 bases, there was a span of 12 bases. The CDR3 is CASSLASDGLNTEAFF. The DNA for the CDR3 is TGCGCCAGCAGCTTGGCCTCTGACGGTTTGAACACTGAAGCTTTCTTT.

V gene TRBV5-6 combines with J gene TRBJ2-5, with 8 bases matching TRBD2. J was trimmed by 3 bases and V by 7 bases; bases with no gene match: 14. The CDR3 sequence is 16 residues long. The V gene's germline CDR1 is SGHDT and CDR2 YYEEEE. The DNA for the CDR3 is TGTGCCAGCGGGGTCGTGGCGGGGGGTATAAAAGAGACCCAGTACTTC. Residues: CASGVVAGGIKETQYF.

Regarding this clone: Its ends do not fully match the called genes, so a read error is possible. The rearrangement links TRBV28 to TRBJ1-4; D unclear. This CDR3 spans 14 amino acids. Germline CDR1 is MDHEN and CDR2 is SYDVKM. Here the CDR3 reads CASSLYATNEKLFF. The CDR3 DNA sequence: TGTGCCAGCAGCTTATACGCAACTAATGAAAAACTGTTTTTT.

The chain links TRBV28 to TRBJ1-5; D is unresolved. Per germline, CDR1 MDHEN and CDR2 SYDVKM. This CDR3 region has 12 residues. V shed 8 bases and J shed 0 bases, with 5 bases lying between them. The CDR3: CASRDSNQPQHF. CDR3 DNA sequence: TGTGCCAGCCGAGATAGCAATCAGCCCCAGCATTTT.